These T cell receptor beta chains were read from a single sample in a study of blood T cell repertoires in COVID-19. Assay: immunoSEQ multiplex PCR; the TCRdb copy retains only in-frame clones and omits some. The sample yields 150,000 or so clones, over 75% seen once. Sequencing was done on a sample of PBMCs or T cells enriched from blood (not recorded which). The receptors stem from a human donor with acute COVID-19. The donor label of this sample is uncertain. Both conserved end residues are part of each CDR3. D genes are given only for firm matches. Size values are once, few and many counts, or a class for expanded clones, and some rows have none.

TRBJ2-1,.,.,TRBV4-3,CASSQALDNEQFF,TGCGCCAGCAGCCAAGCCCTAGATAATGAGCAGTTCTTC
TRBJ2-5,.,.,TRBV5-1,CASSLQGETQYF,TGCGCCAGCAGCTTGCAGGGGGAGACCCAGTACTTC
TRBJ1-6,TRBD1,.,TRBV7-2,CASSSGTGGRNSPLHF,TGTGCCAGCAGCTCGGGGACAGGGGGCCGGAATTCACCCCTCCACTTT
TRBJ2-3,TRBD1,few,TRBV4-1,CASSQGGDRVEDTQYF,TGCGCCAGCAGCCAAGGGGGGGACAGGGTCGAAGATACGCAGTATTTT
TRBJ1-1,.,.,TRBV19,CASTAGQTEAFF,TGTGCCAGTACGGCAGGCCAAACTGAAGCTTTCTTT
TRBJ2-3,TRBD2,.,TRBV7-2,CASWGGSTDTQYF,TGTGCCAGCTGGGGGGGTAGCACAGATACGCAGTATTTT
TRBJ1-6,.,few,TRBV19,CASAGFSNSPLHF,TGTGCCAGCGCAGGGTTTTCTAATTCACCCCTCCACTTT
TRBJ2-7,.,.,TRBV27,CASSFSPRDYEQYF,TGTGCCAGCAGTTTCTCACCAAGAGACTACGAGCAGTACTTC
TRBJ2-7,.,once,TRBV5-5,CASSFFHSTYEQYF,TGTGCCAGCAGCTTTTTTCACAGTACCTACGAGCAGTACTTC
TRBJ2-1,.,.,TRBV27,CASSLWQPGSYNEQFF,TGTGCCAGCAGTTTATGGCAGCCAGGCTCCTACAATGAGCAGTTCTTC
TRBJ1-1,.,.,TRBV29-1,CSVELTRTEAFF,TGCAGCGTCGAGTTAACGCGCACTGAAGCTTTCTTT
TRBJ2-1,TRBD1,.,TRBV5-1,CASSMGQAAYNEQFF,TGCGCCAGCAGCATGGGACAGGCTGCCTACAATGAGCAGTTCTTC
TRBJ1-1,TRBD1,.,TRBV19,CASSTSGTGNTEAFF,TGTGCCAGTAGTACCTCCGGGACAGGGAACACTGAAGCTTTCTTT
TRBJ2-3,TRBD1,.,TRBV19,CASSRDRGRTDTQYF,TGTGCCAGTAGTAGAGACAGGGGCCGCACAGATACGCAGTATTTT
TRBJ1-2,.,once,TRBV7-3,CASSLTGSPPREGYGYTF,TGTGCCAGCAGCTTAACAGGGAGCCCCCCCCGGGAAGGGTATGGCTACACCTTC
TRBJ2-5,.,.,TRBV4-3,CASSQDRGETQYF,TGCGCCAGCAGCCAAGATAGAGGGGAGACCCAGTACTTC
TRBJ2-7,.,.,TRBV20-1,CSASDRYEQYF,TGCAGTGCTAGTGACAGATACGAGCAGTACTTC
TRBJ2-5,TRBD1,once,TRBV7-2,CASSFGQVQETQYF,TGTGCCAGCAGCTTCGGACAGGTCCAAGAGACCCAGTACTTC
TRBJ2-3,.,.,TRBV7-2,CASSLNLFTDTQYF,TGTGCCAGCAGCTTAAATCTTTTCACAGATACGCAGTATTTT
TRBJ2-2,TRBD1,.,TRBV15,CATSTTQGARTGELFF,TGTGCCACCAGCACCACACAGGGGGCGAGAACCGGGGAGCTGTTTTTT
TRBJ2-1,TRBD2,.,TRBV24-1,CATSTGGPVDEQFF,TGTGCCACCAGTACGGGGGGGCCGGTAGATGAGCAGTTCTTC
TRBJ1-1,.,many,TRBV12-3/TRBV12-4,CASSLGGPAEAFF,TGTGCCAGCAGTTTAGGGGGGCCCGCTGAAGCTTTCTTT
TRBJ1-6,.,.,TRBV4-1,CASSQVRGARNSPLHF,TGCGCCAGCAGCCAAGTTCGGGGGGCACGCAATTCACCCCTCCACTTT
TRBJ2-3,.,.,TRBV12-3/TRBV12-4,CASSLAIADTQYF,TGTGCCAGCAGTTTAGCCATAGCGGATACGCAGTATTTT
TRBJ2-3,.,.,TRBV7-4,CASSLTRPDRDTQYF,TGTGCCAGCAGCTTAACCCGCCCCGACAGAGATACGCAGTATTTT
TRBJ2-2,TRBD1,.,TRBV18,CASSPTTTGTGGTGELFF,TGTGCCAGCTCACCAACAACTACCGGGACAGGGGGAACCGGGGAGCTGTTTTTT
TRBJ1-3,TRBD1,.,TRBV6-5,CASSWRGQGANTIYF,TGTGCCAGCAGTTGGCGGGGACAGGGGGCGAACACCATATATTTT
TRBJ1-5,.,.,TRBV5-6,CASSLALNQPQHF,TGTGCCAGCAGCTTGGCCTTGAATCAGCCCCAGCATTTT
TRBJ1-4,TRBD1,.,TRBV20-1,CSASGDRGPGEKLFF,TGCAGTGCTAGTGGGGACAGGGGGCCGGGGGAAAAACTGTTTTTT
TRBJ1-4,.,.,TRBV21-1,CASSKPRGGNEKLFF,TGTGCCAGCAGCAAACCTAGGGGGGGTAATGAAAAACTGTTTTTT
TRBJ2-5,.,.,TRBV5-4,CASSRGTAQETQYF,TGTGCCAGCAGCCGCGGGACAGCCCAAGAGACCCAGTACTTC
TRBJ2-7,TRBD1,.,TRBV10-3,CAIMGQGSTYEQYF,TGTGCCATCATGGGACAGGGGAGTACCTACGAGCAGTACTTC
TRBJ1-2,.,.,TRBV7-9,CASSHGGIRGKDYGYTF,TGTGCCAGCAGCCACGGAGGGATCCGAGGGAAGGACTATGGCTACACCTTC
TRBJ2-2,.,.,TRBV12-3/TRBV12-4,CASTTNTGELFF,TGTGCCAGCACCACGAACACCGGGGAGCTGTTTTTT
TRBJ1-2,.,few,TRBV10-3,CAITGGHRDGYTF,TGTGCCATCACCGGGGGGCACAGAGATGGCTACACCTTC